This T cell receptor (beta chain) was documented in a study of T cell clonality in common variable immunodeficiency. J gave up 3 bases and V 5 bases, and 9 bases lay outside the gene matches. The CDR3 is made up of 15 amino acids. Germline loops: CDR1 SGHTA, CDR2 FQGNSA. Worth noting for this clone: The CDR3 goes on 3 residues after the read ends, and that part is filled in from the germline J gene.

Produced via immunoSEQ multiplex PCR; TCRdb's table is partial and in-frame only. The sample includes approximately 37,000 clones, none of them occurring once. The specimen was peripheral blood mononuclear cells. This TCR came from a person aged 18 to 75 in good health. The gene calls are TRBV7-2 and TRBJ1-2; 7 nucleotides match TRBD1. The covered CDR3 bases are TGTGCCAGCAGCCCCTACCTCACAGGGGACTATGGC. Its protein product is CASSPYLTGDYG. The full-length CDR3 reads as CASSPYLTGDYGYTF. Full variable domain (outside the CDR3, taken from reference TRBV7-2 and TRBJ1-2): GAGVSQSPSNKVTEKGKDVELRCDPISGHTALYWYRQSLGQGLEFLIYFQGNSAPDKSGLPSDRFSAERTGGSVSTLTIQRTQQEDSAVYLCASSPYLTGDYGYTFGSGTRLTVV.